This TCR beta chain was observed in a study of T cell repertoires in cytomegalovirus infection. Study-level information: Public TCR beta signatures provided an indication of both CMV infection and a matching HLA type. Study-level results: HLA-C-restricted TCR beta clonotypes specific for CMV led the ex vivo response. Cumulative public TCR beta family frequency identified CMV carriers with the relevant HLA.

Of note for this clonotype: What it recognizes is unknown.

This CDR3 contains 13 residues. Germline CDR1 SNHLY, CDR2 FYNNEI. Trimming took off 6 bases at V and 9 bases at J, with 15 bases between the two ends. Using its own MiXCR run on the reads, TCRdb lists one record per CDR3 protein. This table holds some 920,000 distinct CDR3 sequences, roughly a third found once. The chain has TRBV2 and TRBJ2-1; no clear D. Sequencing used cultured CD8+ T cells from PBMCs, obtained from culture after CMV antigen stimulation. The sequence was collected from a human donor in good health (CMV status not recorded). Some clones in this sample may be carry-over from other donors' samples. The CDR3 reads CASRIRANGEQFF. CDR3 DNA sequence: TGTGCCAGCAGAATCCGGGCCAACGGTGAGCAGTTCTTC.